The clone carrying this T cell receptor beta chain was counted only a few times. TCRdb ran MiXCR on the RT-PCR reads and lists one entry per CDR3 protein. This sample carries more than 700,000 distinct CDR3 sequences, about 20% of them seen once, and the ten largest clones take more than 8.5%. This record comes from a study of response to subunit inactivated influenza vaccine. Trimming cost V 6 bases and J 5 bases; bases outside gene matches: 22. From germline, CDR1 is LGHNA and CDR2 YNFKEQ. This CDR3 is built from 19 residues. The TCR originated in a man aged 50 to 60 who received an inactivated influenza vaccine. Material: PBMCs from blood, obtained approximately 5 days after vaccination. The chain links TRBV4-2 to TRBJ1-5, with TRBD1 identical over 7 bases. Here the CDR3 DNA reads TGTGCCAGCAGTCTCTATAGGGGGGACAGCCTCTTCGGGGATCAGCCCCAGCATTTT. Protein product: CASSLYRGDSLFGDQPQHF.